Below, 22 T cell receptor beta chains from the same sample are listed, as sequenced in a study of yellow fever vaccine responses in identical twins. TCRdb recomputed calls from the RT-PCR reads with MiXCR, one row per CDR3 protein. The table lists fewer than 3,000 distinct CDR3 sequences, approximately 80% of them singletons, with 10% in the top ten. Sequencing was performed on T cells from blood (PBMCs), unsorted or a sorted subset (not recorded which), taken before or after yellow fever vaccination (not recorded which). The receptors were sampled from a female donor who received the yellow fever vaccine.

V is TRBV2 and J is TRBJ2-7; D perhaps matches TRBD2 (6 bases). Trimming left V 3 bases short and J 1 base short, with 10 bases between. Germline CDR1 is SNHLY and CDR2 is FYNNEI. The CDR3 runs to 14 residues. The CDR3, as DNA: TGTGCCAGCAGTGACGCGGGGTCGTCCTACGAGCAGTACGTC. Amino acid sequence: CASSDAGSSYEQYV.

V usage is TRBV7-3 and J usage is TRBJ2-1; tentatively, D is TRBD1 (6 bases). This CDR3 is built from 14 residues. V gave up 1 base and J gave up 10 bases, with 14 bases separating them. Per germline, CDR1 SGHTA and CDR2 FQGTGA. The CDR3 sequence is CASSLRGLVHEQFF. The CDR3 nucleotides read TGTGCCAGCAGCTTAAGGGGGCTCGTCCACGAGCAGTTCTTC.

This chain joins TRBV7-3 and TRBJ1-6; the D gene is possibly TRBD1 (6 bases). V gave up 6 bases and J gave up 3 bases, with 15 bases separating them. Per the germline V gene, CDR1 is SGHTA and CDR2 is FQGTGA. The length of the CDR3 is 16 residues. CDR3 sequence (DNA): TGTGCCAGCAGGGTTTCCGGGACACACTATAATTCACCCCTCCACTTT. Amino acids: CASRVSGTHYNSPLHF. Variable domain in full (rest from reference TRBV7-3 and TRBJ1-6): GAGVSQTPSNKVTEKGKYVELRCDPISGHTALYWYRQSLGQGPEFLIYFQGTGAADDSGLPNDRFFAVRPEGSVSTLKIQRTERGDSAVYLCASRVSGTHYNSPLHFGNGTRLTVT.

The V gene is TRBV15, the J gene TRBJ1-1, with D possibly being TRBD1 (6 bases). Germline V CDR1 and CDR2: LNHNV, YYDKDF (reference sequence). CDR3 size: 17 residues. V shed 4 bases and J shed 0 bases, with 18 bases lying between them. The CDR3 loop reads CATSNRGRPGMNTEAFF. The DNA for the CDR3 is TGTGCCACCAGCAATAGGGGGAGACCGGGGATGAACACTGAAGCTTTCTTT.

The V gene is TRBV11-3, the J gene TRBJ2-3; TRBD2 is a possible D gene (7 bases). The V gene's germline CDR1 is SGHNT and CDR2 YENEEA. This CDR3 spans 16 amino acids. Trimming left V 1 base short and J 1 base short, with 12 bases between. In DNA, the CDR3 is TGTGCCAGCAGCTTAGTTGGGAGGGGGGGCACAGATACGCAGTATTTT. This sequence encodes CASSLVGRGGTDTQYF.

The V and J genes are TRBV6-5 and TRBJ1-6; a possible D gene is TRBD1 (5 bases). From germline, CDR1 is MNHEY and CDR2 SVGAGI. The CDR3 consists of 16 residues. Trimming removed 0 bases from V and 6 bases from J, with 12 bases in between. The CDR3, as DNA: TGTGCCAGCAGTTACTCCCCCAGGGCCGCTAATTCACCCCTCCACTTT. Translation: CASSYSPRAANSPLHF.

CDR3 DNA sequence: TGTGCCTGGAGTCGGGGACTAGCGGGTGGGGTGGAGACCCAGTACTTC. This sequence encodes CAWSRGLAGGVETQYF. The genes are TRBV30 and TRBJ2-5; TRBD2 agrees at 12 bases. The CDR3 is 16 residues long. Trimming cost V 2 bases and J 5 bases; bases outside gene matches: 9. Germline CDR1 and CDR2: GTSNPN and SVGIG (reference sequence).

The sample holds one count of this clonotype. V and J are TRBV5-1 and TRBJ2-5, with TRBD1 matching over 9 bases. This CDR3 is 14 amino acids long. Looked up from germline, CDR1 is SGHRS and CDR2 is YFSETQ. Germline trimming cut 3 bases from V and 5 bases from J; bases unmatched to any gene: 5. CDR3 region: CASSSGQGEETQYF. CDR3 DNA: TGCGCCAGCAGCTCGGGACAGGGTGAGGAGACCCAGTACTTC.

The rearrangement uses TRBV12-3 or TRBV12-4 and TRBJ2-3, with 9 bases that match TRBD2. This CDR3 contains 14 residues. The trim removed 11 bases at V and 2 bases at J, leaving 8 bases unmatched. CDR3 coding DNA: TGTGCCGTCAGTCTAGCGGGGTCCACAGATACGCAGTATTTT. Protein sequence: CAVSLAGSTDTQYF.

The rearrangement uses TRBV29-1 and TRBJ2-2; no reliable D call. V was trimmed by 7 bases and J by 4 bases, leaving 10 bases between them. CDR3 size: 12 residues. CDR1 and CDR2 (germline): SQVTM, ANQGSEA. The CDR3 region has the DNA TGCAGCGCCCCAGAGCCCACCGGGGAGCTGTTTTTT. Residues: CSAPEPTGELFF.

The V call is TRBV7-9, the J call TRBJ2-2; D is unclear. Germline lookup yields CDR1 SEHNR and CDR2 FQNEAQ (reference sequence). This CDR3 has 11 residues. Here the CDR3 DNA reads TGTGCAAGCGCGGATCCCGGGGAGCTGTTTTTT. As protein: CASADPGELFF.

This CDR3 is CAGYRGTRPYEQYF. The CDR3 DNA follows: TGTGCCGGCTACCGCGGGACACGACCCTACGAGCAGTACTTC. The chain recombines TRBV21-1 with TRBJ2-7; the table names TRBD1, a call not compared with the DNA. TRBV21-1 is labeled a pseudogene. There are 14 residues in the CDR3.

The chain has TRBV12-3 or TRBV12-4 and TRBJ2-4; 11 bases agree with TRBD2. The length of the CDR3 is 19 residues. The ends lost 2 bases at V and 0 bases at J; junction bases unmatched: 9. The CDR3 protein is CASSLSASGGPLAKNIQYF. In DNA form, the CDR3 reads TGTGCCAGCAGTTTAAGTGCTAGCGGGGGGCCCTTAGCCAAAAACATTCAGTACTTC.

In DNA, the CDR3 is TGCGCCAGCAGCCACGACTCCGACAACACTGAAGCTTTCTTT. Translated: CASSHDSDNTEAFF. The V and J genes are TRBV4-3 and TRBJ1-1; D remains unclear. This CDR3 is 14 amino acids long. Germline V gene lookup returns CDR1 LGHNA and CDR2 YSLEER. V lost 3 bases and J 2 bases, leaving 10 bases between the germline ends.

V gene TRBV9 combines with J gene TRBJ2-5; possibly TRBD1 or TRBD2 for D (6 bases each). The CDR3 runs to 12 residues. The germline V gene encodes CDR1 SGDLS and CDR2 YYNGEE. Trimming took 0 bases from V and 7 from J, leaving 7 bases between them. The CDR3 spells CASSVEGGTQYF. For the CDR3, the DNA is TGTGCCAGCAGCGTAGAGGGGGGGACCCAGTACTTC.

The chain combines TRBV6-4 with TRBJ2-1, with TRBD2 identical over 9 bases. Germline V gene sequence: CDR1 MRHNA, CDR2 SNTAGT. This CDR3 is built from 15 residues. V was clipped by 4 bases and J by 1 base; unmatched bases: 2. The CDR3: CASSGAGGSYNEQFF. The CDR3 bases are TGTGCCAGCAGTGGGGCGGGGGGGTCCTACAATGAGCAGTTCTTC.

CDR3 in amino acids: CASSPGGGFNQPQHF. In nucleotides, the CDR3 is TGTGCCAGCAGCCCCGGGGGAGGGTTCAATCAGCCCCAGCATTTT. The chain uses TRBV9 and TRBJ1-5; possible D gene TRBD1, 5 bases. Trimming cost V 4 bases and J 3 bases, with 14 bases left between them. This CDR3 contains 15 residues. Per the germline V gene, CDR1 is SGDLS and CDR2 is YYNGEE.

The J gene is TRBJ2-3, the V gene TRBV11-3, with a possible D match to TRBD1 (5 bases). This CDR3 comprises 15 residues. V lost 3 bases, J lost 5 bases, and 15 bases lay in between. Germline CDR1 is SGHNT and CDR2 is YENEEA. The CDR3 sequence is CASSFTGYQIDTQYF. Here the CDR3 DNA reads TGTGCCAGCAGCTTCACAGGATATCAGATAGATACGCAGTATTTT. Full variable domain (missing parts from reference TRBV11-3 and TRBJ2-3): EAGVVQSPRYKIIEKKQPVAFWCNPISGHNTLYWYLQNLGQGPELLIRYENEEAVDDSQLPKDRFSAERLKGVDSTLKIQPAELGDSAVYLCASSFTGYQIDTQYFGPGTRLTVL.

The rearrangement links TRBV4-3 to TRBJ1-1; possible D gene TRBD1, 6 bases. V dropped 1 base and J dropped 6 bases, with 12 bases sitting between them. Germline V lookup: CDR1 LGHNA, CDR2 YSLEER. This CDR3 contains 14 residues. CDR3 nucleotide sequence: TGCGCCAGCAGCCAAGGCGGGGGCAGGGCTGAAGCTTTCTTT. Amino acids: CASSQGGGRAEAFF.

This sequence joins TRBV11-2 and TRBJ2-2, with D perhaps TRBD1 (6 bases). Trimming stripped 3 bases from V and 7 bases from J, with 12 bases between. Germline V gene lookup returns CDR1 SGHAT and CDR2 FQNNGV. The CDR3 has 14 amino acids. DNA of the CDR3: TGTGCCAGCAGCTTCGGACAGTCCGGCGGGGAGCTGTTTTTT. Protein sequence: CASSFGQSGGELFF.

As DNA, the CDR3 is TGTGCCAGCAGCTCAATAGCGGGGGGGCCTAGTGAGACCCAGTACTTC. Its translation: CASSSIAGGPSETQYF. V gene TRBV7-3 combines with J gene TRBJ2-5; 11 bases are shared with TRBD2. This CDR3 contains 16 residues. The trim removed 4 bases at V and 5 bases at J, leaving 9 bases unmatched. The germline V gene has CDR1 SGHTA and CDR2 FQGTGA.

The genes are TRBV10-3 and TRBJ1-4; 9 bases are a match to TRBD1. Looked up from germline, CDR1 is ENHRY and CDR2 is SYGVKD. Germline trimming cut 4 bases from V and 2 bases from J; bases unmatched to any gene: 8. This CDR3 has 17 amino acids. CDR3: CAISAGQGRATNEKLFF. For the CDR3, the DNA is TGTGCCATCAGTGCAGGACAGGGGCGGGCTACTAATGAAAAACTGTTTTTT.